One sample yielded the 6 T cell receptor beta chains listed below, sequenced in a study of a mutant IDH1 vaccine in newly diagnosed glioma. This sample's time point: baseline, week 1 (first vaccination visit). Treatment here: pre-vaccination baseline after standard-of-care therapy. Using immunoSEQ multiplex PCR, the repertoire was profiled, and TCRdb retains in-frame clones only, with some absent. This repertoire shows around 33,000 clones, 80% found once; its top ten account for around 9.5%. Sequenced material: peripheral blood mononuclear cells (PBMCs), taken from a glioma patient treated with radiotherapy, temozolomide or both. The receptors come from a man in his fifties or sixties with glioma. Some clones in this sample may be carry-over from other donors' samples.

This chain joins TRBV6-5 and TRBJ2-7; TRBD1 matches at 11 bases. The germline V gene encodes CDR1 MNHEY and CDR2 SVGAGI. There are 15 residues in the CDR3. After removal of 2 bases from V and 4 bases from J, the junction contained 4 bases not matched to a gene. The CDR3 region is CASSYDGTGGYEQYF. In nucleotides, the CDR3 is TGTGCCAGCAGTTACGATGGGACAGGGGGATACGAGCAGTACTTC.

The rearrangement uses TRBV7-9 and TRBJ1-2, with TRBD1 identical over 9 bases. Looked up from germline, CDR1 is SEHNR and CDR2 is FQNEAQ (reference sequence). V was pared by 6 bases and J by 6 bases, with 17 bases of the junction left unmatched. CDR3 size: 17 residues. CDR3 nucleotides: TGTGCCAGCAGTGACAGGGACAGGGAAGTAAGGCAGGATGGCTACACCTTC. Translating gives CASSDRDREVRQDGYTF.

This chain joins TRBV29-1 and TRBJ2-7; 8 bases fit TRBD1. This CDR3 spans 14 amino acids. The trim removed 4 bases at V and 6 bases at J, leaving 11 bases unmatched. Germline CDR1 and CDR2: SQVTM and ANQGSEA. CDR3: CSVAPDRALREQYF. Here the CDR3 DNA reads TGCAGCGTTGCACCGGACAGGGCACTACGCGAGCAGTACTTC.

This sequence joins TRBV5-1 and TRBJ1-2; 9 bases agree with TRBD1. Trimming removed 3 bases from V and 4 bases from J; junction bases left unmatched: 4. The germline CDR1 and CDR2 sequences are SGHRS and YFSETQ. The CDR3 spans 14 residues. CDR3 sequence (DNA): TGCGCCAGCAGCTCCACAGGGGGCGGCTATGGCTACACCTTC. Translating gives CASSSTGGGYGYTF.

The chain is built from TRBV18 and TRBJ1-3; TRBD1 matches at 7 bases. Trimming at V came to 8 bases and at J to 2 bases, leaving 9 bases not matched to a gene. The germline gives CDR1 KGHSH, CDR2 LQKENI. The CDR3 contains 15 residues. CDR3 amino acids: CASHSPGTAGNTIYF. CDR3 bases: TGTGCCAGCCATAGCCCCGGGACAGCTGGAAACACCATATATTTT. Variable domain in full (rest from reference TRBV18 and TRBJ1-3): NAGVMQNPRHLVRRRGQEARLRCSPMKGHSHVYWYRQLPEEGLKFMVYLQKENIIDESGMPKERFSAEFPKEGPSILRIQQVVRGDSAAYFCASHSPGTAGNTIYFGEGSWLTVV.

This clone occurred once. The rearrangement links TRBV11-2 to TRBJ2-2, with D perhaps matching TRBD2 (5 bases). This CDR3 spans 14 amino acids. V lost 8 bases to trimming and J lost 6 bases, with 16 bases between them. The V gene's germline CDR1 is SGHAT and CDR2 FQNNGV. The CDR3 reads CASRPAGLSGELFF. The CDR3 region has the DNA TGTGCCAGCCGCCCCGCGGGTCTCTCCGGGGAGCTGTTTTTT.